This T cell receptor beta chain was captured by sequencing in a study of CD8 T cells in Susac syndrome. The CDR3 spans 16 residues. Germline V lookup: CDR1 SGHRS, CDR2 YFSETQ. The ends lost 4 bases at V and 4 bases at J; junction bases unmatched: 11. Each multiple sclerosis control was a treatment-naive patient with relapsing-remitting disease that was either stable or active. In contrast to the negatively isolated CD8+ and CD4+ T cells, TEMRA cells were FACS-enriched. It was with random hexamers that roughly 0.45 to 1 ug RNA was reverse transcribed. A multiplex approach, immunoSEQ multiplex PCR, amplified TCR beta CDR3 across 54 Vbeta and 13 Jbeta. TCRdb used MiXCR to reprocess the immunoSEQ multiplex PCR reads, holding one entry per CDR3 protein. This table has 150,000 to 200,000 distinct CDR3 sequences, around 94% appearing once.

This sequence was found in a human donor with multiple sclerosis. V and J are TRBV5-1 and TRBJ1-1; TRBD1 aligns across 9 bases. Sequenced material: CD4+ T cells from PBMCs. CDR3 sequence: CASSTRTGVVSTEAFF. DNA for the CDR3: TGCGCCAGCAGCACAAGGACAGGGGTTGTGAGCACTGAAGCTTTCTTT.